This paragraph reports one T cell receptor (beta chain). RNA transcripts provided the source from which TCR beta CDR3 regions were amplified. When the TCR CDR3 underwent first-round RT-PCR, the HTBI primer set was used. TCRdb re-called the multiplex PCR reads with MiXCR, one entry per CDR3 protein. The sample lists about 560,000 distinct CDR3 sequences; around a sixth were seen once. The germline CDR1 and CDR2 sequences are SGHTS and YDEGEE. V lost 0 bases to trimming and J lost 9 bases, with 9 bases between them. The CDR3 has 13 amino acids. The data were taken from a study of T cells in Graves' hyperthyroidism and ophthalmopathy. Study background: Peripheral blood specimens were obtained at initial diagnosis, prior to any treatment.

Graves' hyperthyroidism qualified as stable when ophthalmopathy did not progress within 18 months. The chain employs TRBV5-8 and TRBJ2-2; D call uncertain. Sequenced sample: blood. This TCR was recovered from a woman between 25 and 40 years old with Graves' hyperthyroidism. The CDR3 reads CASSLEGLRELFF. DNA for the CDR3: TGTGCCAGCAGCTTGGAGGGCCTGCGGGAGCTGTTTTTT.